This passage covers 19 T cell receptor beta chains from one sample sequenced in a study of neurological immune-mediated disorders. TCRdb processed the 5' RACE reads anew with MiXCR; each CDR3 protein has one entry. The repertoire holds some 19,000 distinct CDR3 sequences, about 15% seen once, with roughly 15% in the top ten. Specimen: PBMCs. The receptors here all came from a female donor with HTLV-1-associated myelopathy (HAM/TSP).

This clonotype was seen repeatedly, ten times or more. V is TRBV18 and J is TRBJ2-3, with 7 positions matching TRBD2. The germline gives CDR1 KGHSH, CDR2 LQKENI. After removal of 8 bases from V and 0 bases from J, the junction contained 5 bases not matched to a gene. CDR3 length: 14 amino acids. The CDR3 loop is CASKGLTSTDTQYF. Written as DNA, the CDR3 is TGTGCCAGCAAGGGACTAACGAGCACAGATACGCAGTATTTT.

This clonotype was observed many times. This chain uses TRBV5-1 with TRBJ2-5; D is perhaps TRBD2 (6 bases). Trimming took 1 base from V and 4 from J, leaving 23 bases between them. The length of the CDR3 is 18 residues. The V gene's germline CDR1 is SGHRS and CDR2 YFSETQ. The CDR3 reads CASSLSDIAAAGGETQYF. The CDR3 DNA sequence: TGCGCCAGCAGCTTGAGTGATATTGCAGCGGCCGGGGGAGAGACCCAGTACTTC. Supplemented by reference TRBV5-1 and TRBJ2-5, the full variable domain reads KAGVTQTPRYLIKTRGQQVTLSCSPISGHRSVSWYQQTPGQGLQFLFEYFSETQRNKGNFPGRFSGRQFSNSRSEMNVSTLELGDSALYLCASSLSDIAAAGGETQYFGPGTRLLVL.

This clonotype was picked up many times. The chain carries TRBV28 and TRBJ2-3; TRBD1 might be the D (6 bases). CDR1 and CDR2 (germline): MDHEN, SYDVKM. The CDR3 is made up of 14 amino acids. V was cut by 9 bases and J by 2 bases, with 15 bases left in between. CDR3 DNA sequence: TGTGCCAGTCATGGGGGCCCAGACACAGATACGCAGTATTTT. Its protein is CASHGGPDTDTQYF.

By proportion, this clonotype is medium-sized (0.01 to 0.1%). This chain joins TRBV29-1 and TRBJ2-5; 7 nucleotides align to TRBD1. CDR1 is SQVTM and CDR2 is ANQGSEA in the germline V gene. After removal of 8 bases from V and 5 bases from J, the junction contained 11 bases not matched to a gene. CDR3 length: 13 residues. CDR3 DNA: TGCAGCACCTACAGGGGCCTCGAGGAGACCCAGTACTTC. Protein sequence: CSTYRGLEETQYF.

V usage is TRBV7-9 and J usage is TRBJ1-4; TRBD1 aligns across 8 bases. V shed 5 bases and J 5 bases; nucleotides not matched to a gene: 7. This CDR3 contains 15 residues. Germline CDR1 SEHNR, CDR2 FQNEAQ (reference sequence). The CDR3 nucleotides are TGTGCCAGCAGCCCTGAACAGGGGGTGAATGAAAAACTGTTTTTT. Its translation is CASSPEQGVNEKLFF.

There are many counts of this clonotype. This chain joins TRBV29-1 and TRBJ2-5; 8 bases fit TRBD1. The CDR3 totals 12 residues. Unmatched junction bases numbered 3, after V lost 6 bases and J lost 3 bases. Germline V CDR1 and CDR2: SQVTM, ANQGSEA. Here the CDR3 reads CSVLDREETQYF. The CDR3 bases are TGCAGCGTATTGGACAGGGAAGAGACCCAGTACTTC.

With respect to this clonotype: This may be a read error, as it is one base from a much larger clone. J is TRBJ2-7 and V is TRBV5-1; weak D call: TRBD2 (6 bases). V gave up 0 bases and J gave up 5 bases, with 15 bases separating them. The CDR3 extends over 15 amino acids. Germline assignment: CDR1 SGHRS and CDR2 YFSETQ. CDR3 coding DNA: TGCGCCAGCAGCTTGGCGTGGGGGAGGCGCGACGAGCAGTACTTC. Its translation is CASSLAWGRRDEQYF.

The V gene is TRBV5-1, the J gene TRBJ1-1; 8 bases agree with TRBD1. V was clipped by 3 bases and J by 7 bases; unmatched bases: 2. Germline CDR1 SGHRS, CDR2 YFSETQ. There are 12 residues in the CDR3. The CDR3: CASSSRGLEAFF. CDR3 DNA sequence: TGCGCCAGCAGCTCCAGGGGGCTTGAAGCTTTCTTT.

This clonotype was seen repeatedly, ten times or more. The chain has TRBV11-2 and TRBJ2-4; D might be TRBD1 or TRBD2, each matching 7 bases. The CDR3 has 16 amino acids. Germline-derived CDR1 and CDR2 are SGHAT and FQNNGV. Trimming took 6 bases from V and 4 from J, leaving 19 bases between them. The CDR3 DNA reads TGTGCCAGCAGTCAGGGGGGGGCAAGATGGAAAAACATTCAGTACTTC. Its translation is CASSQGGARWKNIQYF.

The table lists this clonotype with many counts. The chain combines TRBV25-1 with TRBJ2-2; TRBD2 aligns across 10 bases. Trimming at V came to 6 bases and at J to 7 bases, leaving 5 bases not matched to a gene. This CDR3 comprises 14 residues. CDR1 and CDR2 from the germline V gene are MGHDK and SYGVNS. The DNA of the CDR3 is TGTGCCAGCAGATCTAGCGGGAGAATCGGGGAGCTGTTTTTT. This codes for CASRSSGRIGELFF.

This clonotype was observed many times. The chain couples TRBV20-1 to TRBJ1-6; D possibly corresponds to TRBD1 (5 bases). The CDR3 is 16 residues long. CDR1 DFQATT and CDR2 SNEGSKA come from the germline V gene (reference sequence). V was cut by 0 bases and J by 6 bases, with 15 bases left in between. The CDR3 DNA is TGCAGTGCTAGAGATCTAGGGCAGGGAGGTAATTCACCCCTCCACTTT. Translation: CSARDLGQGGNSPLHF.

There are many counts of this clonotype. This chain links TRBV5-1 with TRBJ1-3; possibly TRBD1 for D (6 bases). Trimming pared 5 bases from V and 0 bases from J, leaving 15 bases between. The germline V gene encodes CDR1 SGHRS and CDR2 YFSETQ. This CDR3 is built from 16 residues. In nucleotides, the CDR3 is TGCGCCAGCAGTTCGGGCCCGACAGGCTCTGGAAACACCATATATTTT. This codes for CASSSGPTGSGNTIYF.

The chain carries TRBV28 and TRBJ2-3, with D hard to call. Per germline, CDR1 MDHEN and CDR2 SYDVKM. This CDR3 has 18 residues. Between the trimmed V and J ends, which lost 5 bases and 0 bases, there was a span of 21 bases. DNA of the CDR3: TGTGCCAGCAGTCTATTCGATGGGTCCCGAAGAAGCACAGATACGCAGTATTTT. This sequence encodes CASSLFDGSRRSTDTQYF.

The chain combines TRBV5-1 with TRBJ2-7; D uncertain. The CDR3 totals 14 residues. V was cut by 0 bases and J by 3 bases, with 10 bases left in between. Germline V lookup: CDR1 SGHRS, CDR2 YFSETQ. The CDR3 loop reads CASSLVALNYEQYF. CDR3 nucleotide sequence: TGCGCCAGCAGCTTGGTGGCTCTCAACTACGAGCAGTACTTC.

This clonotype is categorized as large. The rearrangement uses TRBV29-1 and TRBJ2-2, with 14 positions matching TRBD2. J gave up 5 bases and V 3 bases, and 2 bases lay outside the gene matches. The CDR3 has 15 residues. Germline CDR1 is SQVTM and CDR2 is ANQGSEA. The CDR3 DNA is TGCAGCGTTGATGGGACTAGCGGGAGTACCGGGGAGCTGTTTTTT. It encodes CSVDGTSGSTGELFF.

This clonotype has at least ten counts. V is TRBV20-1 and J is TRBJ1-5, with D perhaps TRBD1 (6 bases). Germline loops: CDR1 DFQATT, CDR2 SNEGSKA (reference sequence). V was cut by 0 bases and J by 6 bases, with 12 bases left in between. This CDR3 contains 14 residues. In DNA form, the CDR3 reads TGCAGTGCTAGAGATCGGGGGCTGGGTCAGCCCCAGCATTTT. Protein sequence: CSARDRGLGQPQHF.

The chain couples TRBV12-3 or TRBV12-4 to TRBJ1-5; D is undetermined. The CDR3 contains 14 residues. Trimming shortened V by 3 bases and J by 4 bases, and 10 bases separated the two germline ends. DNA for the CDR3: TGTGCCAGCAGTTTTGGCAGCGCAAATCAGCCCCAGCATTTT. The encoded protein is CASSFGSANQPQHF.

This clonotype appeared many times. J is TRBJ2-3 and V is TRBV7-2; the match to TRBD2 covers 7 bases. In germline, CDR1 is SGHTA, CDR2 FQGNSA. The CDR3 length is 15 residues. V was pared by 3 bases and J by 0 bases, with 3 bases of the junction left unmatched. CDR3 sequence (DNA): TGTGCCAGCAGCTTCCGACTAGCTAGCACAGATACGCAGTATTTT. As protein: CASSFRLASTDTQYF.

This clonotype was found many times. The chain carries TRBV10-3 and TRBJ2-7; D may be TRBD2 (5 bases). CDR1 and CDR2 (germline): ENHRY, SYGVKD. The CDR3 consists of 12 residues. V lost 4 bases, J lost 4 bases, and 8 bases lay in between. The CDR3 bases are TGTGCCATCAGTGGGACTGGTTACGAGCAGTACTTC. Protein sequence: CAISGTGYEQYF.